These 8 T cell receptor beta chains were sequenced from one sample in a study of cytomegalovirus exposure and HLA in healthy donors. PCR amplification relied on 60 Vbeta primers (plus 13 Jbeta primers). The repertoire was sequenced with immunoSEQ multiplex PCR; TCRdb's copy has only in-frame clones and lacks some. The sample shows about 160,000 clones, 70% to 90% of them seen only once. Sequenced input: PBMCs. Every receptor here comes from a young woman in good health and CMV-seronegative.

The chain links TRBV5-1 to TRBJ2-7; 8 positions agree with TRBD2. This CDR3 contains 17 residues. Trimming removed 0 bases from V and 6 bases from J; junction bases left unmatched: 14. Germline loops: CDR1 SGHRS, CDR2 YFSETQ. CDR3 in DNA: TGCGCCAGCAGCTTGGACCTGGCGGGGCAAGGGACTAGCGAGCAGTACTTC. Translating it yields CASSLDLAGQGTSEQYF. Together with reference TRBV5-1 and TRBJ2-7, the CDR3 gives the full variable domain: KAGVTQTPRYLIKTRGQQVTLSCSPISGHRSVSWYQQTPGQGLQFLFEYFSETQRNKGNFPGRFSGRQFSNSRSEMNVSTLELGDSALYLCASSLDLAGQGTSEQYFGPGTRLTVT.

CDR3 loop: CASSYEQGTCTF. In DNA form, the CDR3 reads TGTGCCAGCAGTTACGAACAGGGGACGTGCACCTTC. This chain links TRBV6-6 with TRBJ1-2, with 7 positions matching TRBD1. Germline V lookup: CDR1 MNHNY, CDR2 SVGAGI (reference sequence). The CDR3 runs 12 residues. The V segment lost 2 bases and the J segment 13 bases; nucleotides outside the gene matches: 7.

This clone has just a few counts. The chain is built from TRBV28 and TRBJ2-3; 7 bases agree with TRBD1. The V gene end was trimmed by 6 bases and the J gene end by 2 bases; junction bases not matched to a gene: 11. CDR1 and CDR2 from the germline V gene are MDHEN and SYDVKM. The CDR3 has 16 residues. Written as DNA, the CDR3 is TGTGCCAGCAGATCTCCAGGGGGTCTCGACACAGATACGCAGTATTTT. Amino acid sequence: CASRSPGGLDTDTQYF.

The chain joins TRBV10-2 to TRBJ1-3; 8 nucleotides agree with TRBD1. The CDR3 spans 15 residues. V lost 6 bases, J lost 7 bases, and 11 bases stayed unmatched. Looked up from germline, CDR1 is WSHSY and CDR2 is SAAADI. This CDR3 reads CASREAGGVGNTIYF. CDR3 nucleotide sequence: TGCGCCAGCAGGGAGGCAGGGGGCGTGGGGAACACCATATATTTT.

The rearrangement joins TRBV9 to TRBJ1-6; D ambiguous. Trimming shortened V by 4 bases and J by 10 bases, and 9 bases separated the two germline ends. Germline V gene data show CDR1 as SGDLS and CDR2 as YYNGEE. The CDR3 is 12 amino acids. In nucleotides, the CDR3 is TGTGCCAGCAGCCTGGGAGGGTCACCCCTCCACTTT. It yields the protein CASSLGGSPLHF.

This clone was counted only a few times. V is TRBV27 and J is TRBJ2-7, with TRBD2 identical over 11 bases. The CDR3 is made up of 15 amino acids. V gave up 6 bases and J gave up 6 bases; unmatched junction bases: 10. Germline loops: CDR1 MNHEY, CDR2 SMNVEV (reference sequence). The CDR3: CASRIAGGPPGEQYF. As DNA, the CDR3 is TGTGCCAGCAGGATAGCGGGAGGGCCGCCCGGCGAGCAGTACTTC.

The chain links TRBV4-2 to TRBJ1-2; D perhaps matches TRBD1 (5 bases). The V and J ends lost 0 bases and 9 bases respectively, with 8 bases between them. Per the germline V gene, CDR1 is LGHNA and CDR2 is YNFKEQ. The CDR3 contains 12 residues. In nucleotides, the CDR3 is TGTGCCAGCAGCCAAGAGGGGGGAAGCTACACCTTC. As protein: CASSQEGGSYTF.

The chain carries TRBV5-1 and TRBJ2-5, with TRBD1 matching 8 bases. Germline CDR1 reads SGHRS; CDR2 reads YFSETQ. V dropped 4 bases and J dropped 4; count of bases not matched to a gene: 24. The CDR3 has 20 amino acids. The CDR3 is CASSGTQHRDRPSSGETQYF. CDR3 DNA: TGCGCCAGCAGCGGAACCCAACACCGGGACAGGCCCTCATCGGGAGAGACCCAGTACTTC.